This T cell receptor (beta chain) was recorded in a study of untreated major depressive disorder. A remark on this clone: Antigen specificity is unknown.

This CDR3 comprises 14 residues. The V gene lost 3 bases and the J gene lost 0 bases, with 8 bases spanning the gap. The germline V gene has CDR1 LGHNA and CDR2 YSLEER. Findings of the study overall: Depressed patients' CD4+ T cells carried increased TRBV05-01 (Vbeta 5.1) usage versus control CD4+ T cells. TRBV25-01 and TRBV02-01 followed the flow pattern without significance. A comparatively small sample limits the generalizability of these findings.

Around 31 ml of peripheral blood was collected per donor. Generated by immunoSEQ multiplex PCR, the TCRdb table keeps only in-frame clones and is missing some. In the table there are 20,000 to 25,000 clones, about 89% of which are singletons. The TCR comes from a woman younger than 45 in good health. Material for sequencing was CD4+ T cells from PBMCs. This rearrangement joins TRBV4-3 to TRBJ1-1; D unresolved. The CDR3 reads CASSQETLNTEAFF. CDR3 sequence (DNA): TGCGCCAGCAGCCAGGAGACATTGAACACTGAAGCTTTCTTT.